Listed below are T cell receptor beta chains from one sample, sequenced in a study of blood T cell repertoires in COVID-19. Method: immunoSEQ multiplex PCR; TCRdb's copy keeps in-frame clones and lacks some. Of 35,000 to 45,000 clones listed, approximately 86% were seen once; the top ten hold approximately 59%. Sequencing input: peripheral blood. These receptors were obtained from a man aged 65-85 years with acute or convalescent COVID-19. CDR3s include the opening cysteine and the closing phenylalanine or tryptophan. D genes are given only for firm matches. Clone size appears in some rows only: once, few, many, or a class for an expanded clone.

j_call clone_size d_call v_call cdr3_nt cdr3_aa
TRBJ2-1 . TRBD2 TRBV19 TGTGCCAGTAGTATAGGAAGTAGCGGGAGCTATGAGCAGTTCTTC CASSIGSSGSYEQFF
TRBJ2-5 . . TRBV3-1/TRBV3-2 TGTGCCAGCAGCCAAGAAGCGCTACCCCATTACTTC CASSQEALPHYF
TRBJ2-7 . . TRBV4-2 TGTGCCAGCAGCCAAGGTGACAACTACGAGCAGTACTTC CASSQGDNYEQYF
TRBJ2-2 . . TRBV5-1 TGCGCCAGCAGCACACCGAACACCGGGGAGCTGTTTTTT CASSTPNTGELFF
TRBJ2-3 . TRBD2 TRBV7-2 TGTGCCAGCAGCGTCGGGGTAGCGGGGGGAACAGATACGCAGTATTTT CASSVGVAGGTDTQYF
TRBJ1-3 . TRBD1 TRBV2 TGTGCCAGCACCGAGACAGGGGGAAACACCATATATTTT CASTETGGNTIYF
TRBJ1-3 . . TRBV28 TGTGCCAGCAGTTTCCCCGAGGGTCGAAACACCATATATTTT CASSFPEGRNTIYF
TRBJ1-1 . . TRBV5-1 TGCGCCAGCAGCCCGACAGGGAACACTGAAGCTTTCTTT CASSPTGNTEAFF
TRBJ1-4 . . TRBV30 TGTGCCGGGACGGAGGCCAATAATGAAAAACTGTTTTTT CAGTEANNEKLFF
TRBJ1-2 once . TRBV27 TGTGCCAGCAGTTTACGTGCGAACTATGGCTACACCTTC CASSLRANYGYTF
TRBJ2-2 . . TRBV15 TGTGCCACCAGCAGAGATCTGAACACCGGGGAGCTGTTTTTT CATSRDLNTGELFF
TRBJ1-2 . . TRBV3-1/TRBV3-2 TGTGCCAGCAGCCCTCGGACAGTTAATTATGGCTACACCTTC CASSPRTVNYGYTF
TRBJ1-4 . . TRBV5-4 TGTGCCAGCAGCTTGTTTGTCACATCGGGGGATGAAAAACTGTTTTTT CASSLFVTSGDEKLFF
TRBJ2-7 . TRBD2 TRBV4-2 TGTGCCAGCAGCCAAGAGGGAAGCGGGGGGCTCTCCTACGAGCAGTACTTC CASSQEGSGGLSYEQYF
TRBJ1-4 . . TRBV5-5 TGTGCCAGCAGCTTGGCCGCAGGGATTAATGAAAAACTGTTTTTT CASSLAAGINEKLFF
TRBJ1-1 . . TRBV7-2 TGTGCCAGCAGCTTGGGGAGGAACACTGAAGCTTTCTTT CASSLGRNTEAFF
TRBJ2-5 . TRBD2 TRBV4-1 TGCGCCAGCAGCCAAGGACGTAGCGGGGGGGCGGAGACCCAGTACTTC CASSQGRSGGAETQYF
TRBJ1-5 . TRBD1 TRBV19 TGTGCCGTCCAGGGGGCGCGGGTCAATCAGCCCCAGCATTTT CAVQGARVNQPQHF
TRBJ2-1 few TRBD2 TRBV14 TGTGCCAGCAGCCAGGGACTAGCGGGTAGCAAGTTCTTC CASSQGLAGSKFF
TRBJ2-1 . TRBD2 TRBV5-1 TGCGCCAGCAGCTTGGAACTAGCGGGGGGTTCTGAGCAGTTCTTC CASSLELAGGSEQFF
TRBJ2-5 . . TRBV5-4 TGTGCCAGCAGCTTGGATCCGGGAGCAGGGGAGACCCAGTACTTC CASSLDPGAGETQYF
TRBJ1-3 . TRBD1 TRBV4-2 TGTGCCAGCAGCCAAGCGACAGGGGGCTCTGGAAACACCATATATTTT CASSQATGGSGNTIYF
TRBJ2-3 . . TRBV28 TGTGCCAGCTGCACCGCAGGGCCAGATACGCAGTATTTT CASCTAGPDTQYF
TRBJ1-4 . TRBD1 TRBV5-1 TGCGCCAGCAGCTTGGTCCCGGGACAGGGTTCAACTAATGAAAAACTGTTTTTT CASSLVPGQGSTNEKLFF